Presented here are 6 T cell receptor beta chains from one specimen sequenced in a study of Tregs in tolerant kidney transplant recipients (dated 2019 in TCRdb). Libraries came from the immunoSEQ multiplex PCR assay. This immuneACCESS table, as held by TCRdb, lists in-frame sequences with V and J called but not all clones. Of the missing ones, under half trace to an unresolved V gene in checked studies; the others have no known cause. For this sample the table gives 85,000 to 100,000 clones, of which 90% to 95% were detected only once. The top ten clones comprise about 0.45% of the sample. The sample's time point label, in plain terms: blood sample drawn before combined kidney and bone marrow transplant. This material consisted of CD4+ T cells from blood, taken before the transplant. The receptors here all came from a human donor who received a combined kidney and bone marrow transplant.

The V call is TRBV7-3, the J call TRBJ2-7; tentative D call: TRBD2 (6 bases). Trimming shortened V by 5 bases and J by 2 bases, and 16 bases separated the two germline ends. Germline CDR1 and CDR2: SGHTA and FQGTGA. The CDR3 spans 15 residues. The CDR3 DNA is TGTGCCAGCAGCCCCCTCCGGGGGTACCCCTACGAGCAGTACTTC. This translates into CASSPLRGYPYEQYF. The whole variable domain, remainder taken from reference TRBV7-3 and TRBJ2-7, is GAGVSQTPSNKVTEKGKYVELRCDPISGHTALYWYRQSLGQGPEFLIYFQGTGAADDSGLPNDRFFAVRPEGSVSTLKIQRTERGDSAVYLCASSPLRGYPYEQYFGPGTRLTVT.

V and J are TRBV11-2 and TRBJ2-5; D gene uncertain. V was pared by 1 base and J by 2 bases, with 2 bases between. The CDR3 length is 12 residues. Per the germline V gene, CDR1 is SGHAT and CDR2 is FQNNGV. CDR3 region: CASSLAQETQYF. The CDR3 DNA follows: TGTGCCAGCAGCTTAGCTCAAGAGACCCAGTACTTC. Full variable domain (outside the CDR3, taken from reference TRBV11-2 and TRBJ2-5): EAGVAQSPRYKIIEKRQSVAFWCNPISGHATLYWYQQILGQGPKLLIQFQNNGVVDDSQLPKDRFSAERLKGVDSTLKIQPAKLEDSAVYLCASSLAQETQYFGPGTRLLVL.

This chain uses TRBV5-1 with TRBJ2-1; 13 positions match TRBD2. The CDR3 is 16 amino acids. The germline gives CDR1 SGHRS, CDR2 YFSETQ. With V trimmed by 3 bases and J by 4 bases, 4 bases remained unmatched. This CDR3 reads CASSWTSGSAYNEQFF. DNA of the CDR3: TGCGCCAGCAGCTGGACTAGCGGGAGCGCTTACAATGAGCAGTTCTTC.

The chain employs TRBV30 and TRBJ2-2; unclear D gene. Trimming took 3 bases from V and 6 from J, leaving 17 bases between them. The CDR3 totals 15 residues. Germline V lookup: CDR1 GTSNPN, CDR2 SVGIG (reference sequence). The CDR3 coding sequence is TGTGCCTGGAGCTACCACCTAATTTTTGCCGGGGAGCTGTTTTTT. It encodes CAWSYHLIFAGELFF.

V is TRBV6-5 and J is TRBJ2-5, with D perhaps TRBD1 (6 bases). Trimming removed 10 bases at V and 0 bases at J, with 9 bases between. This CDR3 has 12 amino acids. CDR1 is MNHEY, CDR2 SVGAGI, per germline. CDR3 loop: CAIHRDQETQYF. The CDR3 coding sequence is TGTGCCATTCACAGGGACCAAGAGACCCAGTACTTC.

The chain links TRBV7-3 to TRBJ2-1; D call uncertain. This CDR3 has 17 residues. Germline assignment: CDR1 SGHTA and CDR2 FQGTGA. V gave up 2 bases and J gave up 0 bases, with 14 bases separating them. In DNA, the CDR3 is TGTGCCAGCAGCTTAGGCCCAGGTCCCACCTCCTACAATGAGCAGTTCTTC. Its translation is CASSLGPGPTSYNEQFF.